The rows below give T cell receptor beta chains drawn from one sample of a study of early T cells in non-severe SARS-CoV-2 infection. One entry per CDR3 protein results from TCRdb running MiXCR on the 5' RACE reads. Altogether about 80,000 distinct CDR3 sequences are present, 12% being singletons, with the ten largest covering around 15%. This specimen consisted of whole blood, obtained at baseline. Every receptor here comes from an adult who was a healthcare worker with PCR-confirmed SARS-CoV-2 infection or an uninfected control (not recorded which). The donor label of this sample is uncertain. Both conserved end residues are trimmed from each CDR3.

J | V | CDR3
TRBJ1-1 | TRBV6-1 | ASSPAQANTEAF
TRBJ2-3 | TRBV7-2 | ASSVTSGGARDTQY
TRBJ1-2 | TRBV12-3/TRBV12-4 | ASSPGTTYGYT
TRBJ2-3 | TRBV6-1 | AGGDVGHTDTQY
TRBJ2-7 | TRBV2 | ASSVEGSGDEQY
TRBJ2-3 | TRBV7-4 | ASSFEVAYTQY
TRBJ1-1 | TRBV7-9 | ASSLALVGTEAF
TRBJ2-1 | TRBV12-2 | ASRLANSQVYNEQF
TRBJ2-7 | TRBV5-5 | ASSSGTAFYEQY
TRBJ1-3 | TRBV27 | ASSSQGSNTIY
TRBJ1-4 | TRBV18 | ASLGSLGEKLF
TRBJ1-1 | TRBV29-1 | SVYSGNSAF
TRBJ2-7 | TRBV4-2 | ASSPGDYEQY
TRBJ2-7 | TRBV6-2/TRBV6-3 | ASSSILAYEQY
TRBJ1-3 | TRBV7-2 | ASSLKPATTIGNTIY
TRBJ2-2 | TRBV2 | ASSTGTTNTGELF
TRBJ1-2 | TRBV5-6 | ASSSDREIGYT
TRBJ2-3 | TRBV9 | ASSVSGSTDTQY
TRBJ2-3 | TRBV6-1 | ASSEGLAGVSDTQY
TRBJ1-1 | TRBV12-3/TRBV12-4 | ASRRTHSNTEAF
TRBJ1-2 | TRBV6-5 | ASSYSRLSGYT
TRBJ1-5 | TRBV6-2/TRBV6-3 | ASRMDRPSNQPQH
TRBJ2-7 | TRBV29-1 | SVEGQGYEQY
TRBJ2-1 | TRBV7-2 | ASSLRGGVNNEQF
TRBJ1-5 | TRBV20-1 | SASGGQVGNQPQH
TRBJ2-1 | TRBV3-1 | ASSQVGAGEQF